The following is a T cell receptor (beta chain) sequence with its context. What it recognizes is unknown. The data originate from a study of T cell responses to AZD1222 COVID-19 vaccine. Overall study findings and caveats: Females made up more of the donors, who were largely white British, and clonal diversity may have come out too low.

The junction had 5 bases not matched to a gene; V was cut back by 5 bases and J by 1 base. CDR1 is LNHDA and CDR2 is SQIVND in the germline V gene (reference sequence). This CDR3 spans 15 amino acids. TCRdb's copy holds only in-frame clones and misses some; the assay was immunoSEQ multiplex PCR. Here the sample spans around 64,000 clones, around 82% being singletons. V is TRBV19 and J is TRBJ2-3, with 8 bases matching TRBD2. Specimen: peripheral blood, collected 28 days after the second AZD1222 dose. The sequence was obtained from an adult who received the AZD1222 COVID-19 vaccine. In DNA form, the CDR3 reads TGTGCCAGTAGTTCCGCAGCGGGGGGCACAGATACGCAGTATTTT. This translates into CASSSAAGGTDTQYF. The whole variable domain, remainder taken from reference TRBV19 and TRBJ2-3, is DGGITQSPKYLFRKEGQNVTLSCEQNLNHDAMYWYRQDPGQGLRLIYYSQIVNDFQKGDIAEGYSVSREKKESFPLTVTSAQKNPTAFYLCASSSAAGGTDTQYFGPGTRLTVL.